Following are 15 T cell receptor beta chains from one sample sequenced in a study of blood T cell repertoires in COVID-19. Clones were read by immunoSEQ multiplex PCR, and TCRdb kept only the in-frame ones, dropping some. The sample yields approximately 210,000 clones, 82% seen once. The source material was PBMCs or T cells enriched from blood (not recorded which). The receptors were sampled from a man aged 35 to 55 who had recovered from COVID-19.

The V and J genes are TRBV18 and TRBJ1-1, with D unclear. The V gene lost 4 bases and the J gene lost 4 bases, with 13 bases spanning the gap. This CDR3 has 14 amino acids. CDR1 KGHSH and CDR2 LQKENI come from the germline V gene. DNA of the CDR3: TGTGCCAGCTCACGAACGTCCGGTCCCACTGAAGCTTTCTTT. Encoded protein: CASSRTSGPTEAFF.

This sequence joins TRBV28 and TRBJ1-2; TRBD1 is a possible D gene (6 bases). The CDR3 is 12 residues long. Trimming cost V 3 bases and J 6 bases, with 8 bases left between them. CDR1 is MDHEN and CDR2 is SYDVKM in the germline V gene. CDR3 protein: CASSLRGNGYTF. The CDR3, as DNA: TGTGCCAGCAGTTTGAGGGGGAATGGCTACACCTTC.

The table lists this clone with a count of one. The genes are TRBV21-1 and TRBJ2-2; the table's D call, TRBD1, was not checked against the DNA. TRBV21-1 is recorded as a pseudogene. CDR3 length: 15 residues. The CDR3 DNA reads as TGTGCCAGCAGCAACCGGGACAAATACACCGGGGAGCTGTTTTTT. Protein: CASSNRDKYTGELFF.

The chain employs TRBV27 and TRBJ1-2; D unclear. V lost 2 bases to trimming and J lost 4 bases, with 8 bases between them. This CDR3 contains 13 residues. Per germline, CDR1 MNHEY and CDR2 SMNVEV (reference sequence). This chain's CDR3 is CASSLSPGYGYTF. CDR3 DNA: TGTGCCAGCAGTTTAAGTCCGGGCTATGGCTACACCTTC.

The gene calls are TRBV11-2 and TRBJ2-7; D is ambiguous. This CDR3 is built from 12 residues. The V end lost 5 bases, the J end lost 4 bases, and 9 bases lay between the germline ends. The germline gives CDR1 SGHAT, CDR2 FQNNGV. The CDR3 is CASSPLYYEQYF. The CDR3 nucleotides read TGTGCCAGCAGCCCACTTTATTACGAGCAGTACTTC. Filled out from reference TRBV11-2 and TRBJ2-7, the complete variable domain reads EAGVAQSPRYKIIEKRQSVAFWCNPISGHATLYWYQQILGQGPKLLIQFQNNGVVDDSQLPKDRFSAERLKGVDSTLKIQPAKLEDSAVYLCASSPLYYEQYFGPGTRLTVT.

As for this clone: Mismatch with germline at one junction end may stem from a read error. The V and J genes are TRBV6-5 and TRBJ1-2; 10 positions match TRBD1. Per the germline V gene, CDR1 is MNHEY and CDR2 is SVGAGI. CDR3 size: 16 residues. In DNA, the CDR3 is TGTGCCGGCAGTTACACCGTAGGACAGGGGGGGTATGGCTACACCTTC. It specifies CAGSYTVGQGGYGYTF.

The chain has TRBV7-8 and TRBJ2-1; no reliable D call. Germline V gene sequence: CDR1 SGHVS, CDR2 FQNEAQ. CDR3 length: 16 residues. V was trimmed by 8 bases and J by 0 bases, leaving 17 bases between them. For the CDR3, the DNA is TGTGCCAGCCGGAAGAGGAGAGAGAGCTCCTACAATGAGCAGTTCTTC. This gives the protein CASRKRRESSYNEQFF.

V and J are TRBV28 and TRBJ1-5; 9 bases line up with TRBD1. The length of the CDR3 is 16 residues. V was pared by 7 bases and J by 1 base, with 8 bases of the junction left unmatched. Germline V gene data show CDR1 as MDHEN and CDR2 as SYDVKM. As DNA, the CDR3 is TGTGCCAGCACTATAACCGGGACAGGGAGCAATCAGCCCCAGCATTTT. Translation gives CASTITGTGSNQPQHF.

The genes are TRBV3-1 (or the pseudogene TRBV3-2) and TRBJ2-5; 12 bases map to TRBD2. The germline CDR1 and CDR2 sequences are LGHDT and YNNKEL (reference sequence). With 0 bases clipped from V and 3 bases from J, the junction kept 5 bases outside the gene matches. CDR3 length: 17 residues. CDR3 nucleotide sequence: TGTGCCAGCAGCCAAGATCCTCGGACTAGCGGGAAAGAGACCCAGTACTTC. Its protein is CASSQDPRTSGKETQYF.

This clone was detected once. This chain joins TRBV4-3 and TRBJ1-6; D uncertain. With 7 bases removed from V and 9 bases from J, the gap between germline ends came to 13 bases. The CDR3 loop spans 13 amino acids. From germline, CDR1 is LGHNA and CDR2 YSLEER. In DNA, the CDR3 is TGCGCCAGCAAATCGAGAGGGAGTTCACCCCTCCACTTT. Its translation is CASKSRGSSPLHF.

The chain employs TRBV11-2 and TRBJ2-7; 9 nucleotides line up with TRBD2. From germline, CDR1 is SGHAT and CDR2 FQNNGV. Trimming removed 5 bases from V and 11 bases from J; junction bases left unmatched: 16. The CDR3 spans 15 residues. The DNA of the CDR3 is TGTGCCAGCAGCCCTTGGGTAGCGGGAGCCCAACTGGAGTACTTC. This sequence encodes CASSPWVAGAQLEYF.

CDR3 sequence (DNA): TGTGCCAGCAGCCCCACTAGCGCCCAAGAGACCCAGTACTTC. The encoded protein is CASSPTSAQETQYF. The chain uses TRBV3-1 (or the pseudogene TRBV3-2) and TRBJ2-5; 7 bases match TRBD2. Germline V gene data show CDR1 as LGHDT and CDR2 as YNNKEL (reference sequence). The CDR3 is made up of 14 amino acids. The V and J ends lost 4 bases and 1 base, in that order; junction bases with no gene match: 3.

The chain employs TRBV24-1 and TRBJ1-5; tentatively, D is TRBD1 (6 bases). CDR3 length equals 14 residues. Trimming took 1 base from V and 7 from J, leaving 10 bases between them. Germline CDR1 and CDR2: KGHDR and SFDVKD. CDR3 in amino acids: CATSDFTGWQPQHF. The CDR3 bases are TGTGCCACCAGTGATTTTACAGGGTGGCAGCCCCAGCATTTT.

This chain connects TRBV19 to TRBJ2-2, with no clear D. CDR3 length equals 14 residues. Germline V CDR1 and CDR2: LNHDA, SQIVND (reference sequence). Trimming stripped 4 bases from V and 5 bases from J, with 11 bases between. The CDR3 sequence: CASSNPGLTGELFF. For the CDR3, the DNA is TGTGCCAGTAGTAACCCAGGTTTGACCGGGGAGCTGTTTTTT.

The chain is built from TRBV10-3 and TRBJ2-1; D perhaps matches TRBD1 (6 bases). In germline, CDR1 is ENHRY, CDR2 SYGVKD. CDR3 length: 15 residues. The V end lost 6 bases, the J end lost 2 bases, and 14 bases lay between the germline ends. The CDR3, as DNA: TGTGCCATCAGCCGGGACACGGCGGCCTACAATGAGCAGTTCTTC. It codes for CAISRDTAAYNEQFF.